The 29 T cell receptor beta chains presented below share a single source sample, sequenced in a study of T cells in localized non-small cell lung cancer. Generated by immunoSEQ multiplex PCR, the TCRdb table keeps only in-frame clones and is missing some. Of around 34,000 clones listed, 93% were seen once; the top ten hold roughly 8.2%. The source was peripheral blood, collected before any cancer treatment. The receptors originated from a female donor of 60 years or more with stage I lung adenocarcinoma.

The chain links TRBV6-5 to TRBJ1-2, with D hard to call. Trimming cost V 0 bases and J 3 bases, with 11 bases left between them. Germline V lookup: CDR1 MNHEY, CDR2 SVGAGI. The CDR3 runs 15 residues. The CDR3 here is CASSYSRGGYYGYTF. For the CDR3, the DNA is TGTGCCAGCAGTTACTCCCGCGGAGGCTACTATGGCTACACCTTC.

J is TRBJ1-1 and V is TRBV7-8; D possibly corresponds to TRBD1 (6 bases). Trimming cost V 8 bases and J 2 bases, with 15 bases left between them. The germline gives CDR1 SGHVS, CDR2 FQNEAQ. The CDR3 length is 14 residues. This CDR3 is CASQSVQGNTEAFF. Written as DNA, the CDR3 is TGTGCCAGCCAGTCAGTACAGGGAAACACTGAAGCTTTCTTT.

The CDR3 protein is CASSVTGRTQYNEQFF. The CDR3 region has the DNA TGTGCCAGCAGTGTTACGGGGAGGACTCAGTACAATGAGCAGTTCTTC. The rearrangement uses TRBV9 and TRBJ2-1, with D possibly matching TRBD2 (6 bases). Germline V gene data show CDR1 as SGDLS and CDR2 as YYNGEE. Deletions cut 5 bases from V and 4 bases from J, with 19 bases between. This CDR3 spans 16 amino acids.

This clone has a single count. The CDR3 region has the DNA TGTGCCAGCAGCTTGGAGGGCAGGGTCTACGAGCAGTACTTC. It codes for CASSLEGRVYEQYF. The chain combines TRBV11-2 with TRBJ2-7, with D tentatively TRBD2 (6 bases). Germline values: CDR1 SGHAT, CDR2 FQNNGV. Trimming took 3 bases from V and 3 from J, leaving 12 bases between them. The CDR3 is made up of 14 amino acids.

CDR3 in DNA: TGTGCCAGCAGTGAAGCCGGGACAGTGAATCAGCCCCAGCATTTT. It yields the protein CASSEAGTVNQPQHF. V is TRBV6-1 and J is TRBJ1-5; 7 positions match TRBD1. The junction had 3 bases not matched to a gene; V was cut back by 0 bases and J by 4 bases. Germline V gene lookup returns CDR1 MNHNS and CDR2 SASEGT. This CDR3 is 15 amino acids long.

This chain connects TRBV5-1 to TRBJ2-2; D is uncertain. V was trimmed by 0 bases and J by 8 bases, leaving 8 bases between them. This CDR3 comprises 13 residues. Germline V gives CDR1 SGHRS, CDR2 YFSETQ. The CDR3 loop reads CASSLEGSGELFF. CDR3 in DNA: TGCGCCAGCAGCTTGGAGGGATCGGGGGAGCTGTTTTTT.

This clone was seen once. The V gene is TRBV27, the J gene TRBJ2-3, with a tentative D call TRBD2 (6 bases). This CDR3 has 14 amino acids. The V and J ends lost 9 bases and 3 bases respectively, with 16 bases between them. From germline, CDR1 is MNHEY and CDR2 SMNVEV (reference sequence). Written as DNA, the CDR3 is TGTGCCAGTGGGAGGTGGGATGGTACAGATACGCAGTATTTT. Translating it yields CASGRWDGTDTQYF.

The V gene is TRBV11-3, the J gene TRBJ1-1; weak D call: TRBD1 (6 bases). The CDR3 contains 18 residues. Germline assignment: CDR1 SGHNT and CDR2 YENEEA. Trimming cost V 1 base and J 1 base, with 19 bases left between them. CDR3 bases: TGTGCCAGCAGCTTAGCGGGAGGTTTCAGGGGTTGGAACACTGAAGCTTTCTTT. This translates into CASSLAGGFRGWNTEAFF.

Concerning this clone: One end of the junction varies from germline; a read error may be responsible. This chain joins TRBV7-2 and TRBJ1-3; D remains ambiguous. CDR1 and CDR2 from the germline V gene are SGHTA and FQGNSA. CDR3 length: 17 residues. The CDR3 sequence: CASSLAPPSLSGNTVHF. DNA for the CDR3: TGTGCCAGCAGCTTGGCTCCGCCGTCCCTCTCTGGAAACACCGTACATTTT.

This rearrangement joins TRBV15 to TRBJ2-3; D perhaps matches TRBD2 (6 bases). Germline assignment: CDR1 LNHNV and CDR2 YYDKDF (reference sequence). With 6 bases removed from V and 0 bases from J, the gap between germline ends came to 7 bases. CDR3 length: 13 amino acids. CDR3 nucleotides: TGTGCCACCAGGGGGAGGAGCACAGATACGCAGTATTTT. It encodes CATRGRSTDTQYF.

The chain uses TRBV2 and TRBJ2-3; 15 bases match TRBD2. Trimming at V came to 5 bases and at J to 0 bases, leaving 12 bases not matched to a gene. Germline V gene data show CDR1 as SNHLY and CDR2 as FYNNEI. The CDR3 covers 20 residues. CDR3: CASSPSPGLAGGTSTDTQYF. The CDR3 region has the DNA TGTGCCAGCAGTCCTTCTCCGGGACTAGCGGGAGGTACTAGCACAGATACGCAGTATTTT.

V and J are TRBV15 and TRBJ1-3; 7 bases align to TRBD1. The CDR3 consists of 14 residues. Looked up from germline, CDR1 is LNHNV and CDR2 is YYDKDF (reference sequence). V trimming: 3 bases; J trimming: 7 bases; junction bases outside the gene matches: 6. CDR3 nucleotides: TGTGCCACCAGCAGGGGATCACAGGGGAACACCATATATTTT. Translation: CATSRGSQGNTIYF.

This chain links TRBV27 with TRBJ2-5; 7 bases agree with TRBD2. This CDR3 is built from 15 residues. CDR1 MNHEY and CDR2 SMNVEV come from the germline V gene (reference sequence). The ends lost 5 bases at V and 4 bases at J; junction bases unmatched: 10. CDR3: CASSLTAWGGETQYF. CDR3 DNA: TGTGCCAGCAGTCTTACAGCTTGGGGGGGAGAGACCCAGTACTTC.

This sequence joins TRBV5-1 and TRBJ2-7; a possible D gene is TRBD1 (6 bases). This CDR3 comprises 13 residues. Germline lookup yields CDR1 SGHRS and CDR2 YFSETQ. V was clipped by 0 bases and J by 2 bases, with 6 bases between them. The CDR3 loop reads CASSLGDTYEQYF. CDR3 bases: TGCGCCAGCAGCTTGGGGGACACCTACGAGCAGTACTTC.

V gene TRBV6-6 combines with J gene TRBJ1-2, with D possibly being TRBD1 (5 bases). Germline CDR1 is MNHNY and CDR2 is SVGAGI (reference sequence). Trimming cost V 3 bases and J 4 bases, with 12 bases left between them. The CDR3 totals 14 residues. The CDR3 sequence is CASSYHQGPYGYTF. In DNA, the CDR3 is TGTGCCAGCAGTTATCATCAGGGTCCCTATGGCTACACCTTC.

This chain joins TRBV27 and TRBJ2-2; no clear D. CDR3 size: 14 residues. V lost 5 bases, J lost 0 bases, and 7 bases lay in between. The germline V gene encodes CDR1 MNHEY and CDR2 SMNVEV (reference sequence). The CDR3 DNA reads TGTGCCAGCAGTCAACAGTCGAACACCGGGGAGCTGTTTTTT. It codes for CASSQQSNTGELFF.

The chain employs TRBV7-3 and TRBJ2-3; a possible D gene is TRBD2 (6 bases). CDR1 is SGHTA, CDR2 FQGTGA, per germline. The CDR3 has 15 amino acids. V gave up 3 bases and J gave up 1 base, with 11 bases separating them. In nucleotides, the CDR3 is TGTGCCAGCAGCTTCATGGGGGGAGGCACAGATACGCAGTATTTT. Its translation: CASSFMGGGTDTQYF.

The chain is built from TRBV5-4 and TRBJ1-2; D is undetermined. Trimming shortened V by 5 bases and J by 4 bases, and 15 bases separated the two germline ends. Germline V lookup: CDR1 SGHNT, CDR2 YYREEE (reference sequence). This CDR3 has 14 amino acids. For the CDR3, the DNA is TGTGCCAGCAGTCCCGAGGGTTCGCTCTATGGCTACACCTTC. Its protein product is CASSPEGSLYGYTF.

The gene calls are TRBV25-1 and TRBJ1-2; D is possibly TRBD1 (5 bases). Germline lookup yields CDR1 MGHDK and CDR2 SYGVNS. V was pared by 3 bases and J by 2 bases, with 10 bases between. There are 14 residues in the CDR3. CDR3 in DNA: TGTGCCAGCAGTGATTCGGGACGGAACTATGGCTACACCTTC. Protein: CASSDSGRNYGYTF.

The chain joins TRBV21-1 to TRBJ1-2; the listed D gene, TRBD1, was not tested against the DNA. TRBV21-1 represents a pseudogene. The CDR3 has 18 residues. The CDR3 sequence: CASNDQGTRQGRWKGYTF. Written as DNA, the CDR3 is TGTGCCAGCAACGATCAAGGAACGAGACAGGGCAGGTGGAAGGGCTACACCTTC.

The rearrangement uses TRBV7-8 and TRBJ2-5, with D maybe TRBD2 (7 bases). CDR3 length equals 14 residues. Trimming took off 6 bases at V and 5 bases at J, with 16 bases between the two ends. CDR1 is SGHVS and CDR2 is FQNEAQ in the germline V gene. The CDR3 bases are TGTGCCAGCAGGCCATGGGGGGGGCCGGAGACCCAGTACTTC. It codes for CASRPWGGPETQYF. The full variable domain, with the rest looked up from reference TRBV7-8 and TRBJ2-5, is GAGVSQSPRYKVAKRGQDVALRCDPISGHVSLFWYQQALGQGPEFLTYFQNEAQLDKSGLPSDRFFAERPEGSVSTLKIQRTQQEDSAVYLCASRPWGGPETQYFGPGTRLLVL.

Written as DNA, the CDR3 is TGTGCCAGCAGCTTTGGGGCCATGGAGACCCAGTACTTC. Protein: CASSFGAMETQYF. The V gene is TRBV7-9, the J gene TRBJ2-5; weak D call: TRBD1 (5 bases). Between the trimmed V and J ends, which lost 3 bases and 5 bases, there was a span of 10 bases. Germline V gives CDR1 SEHNR, CDR2 FQNEAQ (reference sequence). The CDR3 spans 13 residues. The entire variable domain, with the rest obtained from reference TRBV7-9 and TRBJ2-5, is as follows: DTGVSQNPRHKITKRGQNVTFRCDPISEHNRLYWYRQTLGQGPEFLTYFQNEAQLEKSRLLSDRFSAERPKGSFSTLEIQRTEQGDSAMYLCASSFGAMETQYFGPGTRLLVL.

V is TRBV2 and J is TRBJ1-2; weak D call: TRBD1 (5 bases). CDR1 is SNHLY and CDR2 is FYNNEI in the germline V gene. Trimming left V 7 bases short and J 13 bases short, with 16 bases between. The CDR3 loop spans 11 amino acids. CDR3 nucleotides: TGTGCCAGCACCGAGGGGAGGGGAGGCACCTTC. As protein: CASTEGRGGTF.

This clone has a single count. The V gene is TRBV7-2, the J gene TRBJ2-1; unclear D gene. In germline, CDR1 is SGHTA, CDR2 FQGNSA. The CDR3 spans 12 residues. The V gene lost 2 bases and the J gene lost 3 bases, with 2 bases spanning the gap. CDR3 in amino acids: CASSLLYNEQFF. The CDR3 coding sequence is TGTGCCAGCAGCTTACTCTACAATGAGCAGTTCTTC.

The J gene is TRBJ1-1, the V gene TRBV7-9; D call uncertain. This CDR3 is 11 amino acids long. V was trimmed by 2 bases and J by 11 bases, leaving 9 bases between them. Germline V gene sequence: CDR1 SEHNR, CDR2 FQNEAQ (reference sequence). The CDR3 reads CASSLLAWAFF. CDR3 nucleotide sequence: TGTGCCAGCAGCTTACTTGCATGGGCTTTCTTT.

This clone was recorded once. The chain has TRBV19 and TRBJ2-4; D might be TRBD1 (6 bases). CDR1 and CDR2 from the germline V gene are LNHDA and SQIVND (reference sequence). The CDR3 sequence is 15 residues long. The V gene lost 1 base and the J gene lost 7 bases, with 14 bases spanning the gap. This CDR3 reads CASSIVQGPLNIQYF. As DNA, the CDR3 is TGTGCCAGTAGTATAGTTCAGGGGCCACTCAACATTCAGTACTTC.

The rearrangement joins TRBV6-4 to TRBJ2-2; 14 bases are shared with TRBD2. Germline CDR1 is MRHNA and CDR2 is SNTAGT. V was pared by 4 bases and J by 4 bases, with 2 bases of the junction left unmatched. The CDR3 sequence is 16 residues long. For the CDR3, the DNA is TGTGCCAGCAGTGGGGGACTAGCGGGAGCCACCGGGGAGCTGTTTTTT. Encoded protein: CASSGGLAGATGELFF.

This clone was detected only a few times. This chain connects TRBV6-5 to TRBJ1-1, with a tentative D call TRBD1 (6 bases). The CDR3 contains 15 residues. Trimming left V 6 bases short and J 0 bases short, with 14 bases between. Germline V gives CDR1 MNHEY, CDR2 SVGAGI. The CDR3, as DNA: TGTGCCAGCAGACCAAAACAGGGTGTGAACACTGAAGCTTTCTTT. The encoded protein is CASRPKQGVNTEAFF.

The CDR3 DNA reads as TGTGCCAGCAGAGTGTCTGGGAGGGCCACAGATACGCAGTATTTT. Translation gives CASRVSGRATDTQYF. V is TRBV27 and J is TRBJ2-3, with TRBD2 identical over 7 bases. The J segment lost 2 bases and the V segment lost 6 bases, leaving 8 bases of the junction unmatched. Germline CDR1 is MNHEY and CDR2 is SMNVEV (reference sequence). The length of the CDR3 is 15 residues.